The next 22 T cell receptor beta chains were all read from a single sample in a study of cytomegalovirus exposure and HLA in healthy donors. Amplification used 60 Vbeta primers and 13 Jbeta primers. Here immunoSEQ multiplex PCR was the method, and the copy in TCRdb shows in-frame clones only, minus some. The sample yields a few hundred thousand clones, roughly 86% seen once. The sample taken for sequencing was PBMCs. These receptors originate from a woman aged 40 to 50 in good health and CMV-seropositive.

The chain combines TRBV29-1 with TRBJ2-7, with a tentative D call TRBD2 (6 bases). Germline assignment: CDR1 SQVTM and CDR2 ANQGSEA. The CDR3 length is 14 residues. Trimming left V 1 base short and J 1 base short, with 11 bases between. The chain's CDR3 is CSVEGGTESYEQYF. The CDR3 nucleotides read TGCAGCGTTGAAGGCGGGACGGAATCCTACGAGCAGTACTTC.

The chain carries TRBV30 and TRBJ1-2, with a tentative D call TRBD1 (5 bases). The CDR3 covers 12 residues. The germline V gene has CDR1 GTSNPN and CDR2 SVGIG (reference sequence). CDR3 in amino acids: CALQPGGHGYTF. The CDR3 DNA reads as TGTGCTCTCCAACCGGGGGGACATGGCTACACCTTC.

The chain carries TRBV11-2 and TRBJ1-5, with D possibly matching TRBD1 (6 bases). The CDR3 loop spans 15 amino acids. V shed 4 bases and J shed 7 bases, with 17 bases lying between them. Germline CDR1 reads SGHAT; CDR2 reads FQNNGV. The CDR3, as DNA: TGTGCCAGCAGCTCCCTAGAGGGGGAGGGACAGCCCCAGCATTTT. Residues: CASSSLEGEGQPQHF.

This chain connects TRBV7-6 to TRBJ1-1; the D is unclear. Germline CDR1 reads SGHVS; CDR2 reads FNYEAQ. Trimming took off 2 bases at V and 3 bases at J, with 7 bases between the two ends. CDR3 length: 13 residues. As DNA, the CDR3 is TGTGCCAGCAGCTTAACGGGAGACACTGAAGCTTTCTTT. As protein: CASSLTGDTEAFF.

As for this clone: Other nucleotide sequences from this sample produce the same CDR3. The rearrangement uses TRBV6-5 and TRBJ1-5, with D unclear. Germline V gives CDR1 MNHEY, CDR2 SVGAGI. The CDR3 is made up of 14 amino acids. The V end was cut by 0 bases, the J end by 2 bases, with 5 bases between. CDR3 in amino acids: CASSYSGGNQPQHF. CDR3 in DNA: TGTGCCAGCAGTTACTCCGGGGGCAATCAGCCCCAGCATTTT.

The CDR3: CASSLIGELFF. The CDR3 coding sequence is TGTGCCAGCAGTTTAATAGGGGAGCTGTTTTTT. The chain employs TRBV28 and TRBJ2-2; no clear D gene. V shed 2 bases and J shed 8 bases, with 3 bases lying between them. Germline-derived CDR1 and CDR2 are MDHEN and SYDVKM. This CDR3 is 11 amino acids long.

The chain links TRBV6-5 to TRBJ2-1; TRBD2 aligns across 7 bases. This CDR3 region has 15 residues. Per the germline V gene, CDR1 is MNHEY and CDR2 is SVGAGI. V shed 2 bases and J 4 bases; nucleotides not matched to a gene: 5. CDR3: CASSYVGGLYNEQFF. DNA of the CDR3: TGTGCCAGCAGTTACGTGGGAGGGCTGTACAATGAGCAGTTCTTC.

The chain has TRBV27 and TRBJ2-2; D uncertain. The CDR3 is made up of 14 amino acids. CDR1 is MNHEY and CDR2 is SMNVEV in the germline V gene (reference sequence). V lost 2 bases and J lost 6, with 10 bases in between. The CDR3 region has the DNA TGTGCCAGCAGTTTAGGTGGGCAGGCCGGGGAGCTGTTTTTT. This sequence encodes CASSLGGQAGELFF.

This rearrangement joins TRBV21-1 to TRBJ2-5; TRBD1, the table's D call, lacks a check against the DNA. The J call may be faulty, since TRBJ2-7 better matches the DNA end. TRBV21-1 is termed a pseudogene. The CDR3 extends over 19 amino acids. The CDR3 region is CASSYRQGNSTPLRYEQYF. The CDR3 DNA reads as TGTGCCAGCAGCTACCGACAGGGAAATTCGACTCCCCTTCGATACGAGCAGTACTTC.

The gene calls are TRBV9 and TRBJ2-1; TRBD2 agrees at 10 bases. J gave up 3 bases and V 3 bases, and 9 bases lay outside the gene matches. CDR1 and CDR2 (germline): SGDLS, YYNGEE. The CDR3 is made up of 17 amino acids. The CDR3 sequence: CASSAREAGGFYNEQFF. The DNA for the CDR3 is TGTGCCAGCAGCGCCCGTGAAGCGGGAGGGTTCTACAATGAGCAGTTCTTC.

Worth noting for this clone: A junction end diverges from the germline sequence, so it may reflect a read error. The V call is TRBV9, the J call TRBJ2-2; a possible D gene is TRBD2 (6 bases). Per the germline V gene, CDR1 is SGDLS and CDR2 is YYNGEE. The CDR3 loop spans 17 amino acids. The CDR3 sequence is CASSALLGDSNTGELFF. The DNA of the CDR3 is TGTGCCAGCAGCGCTCTTTTGGGGGACTCGAACACCGGGGAGTTGTTTTTT.

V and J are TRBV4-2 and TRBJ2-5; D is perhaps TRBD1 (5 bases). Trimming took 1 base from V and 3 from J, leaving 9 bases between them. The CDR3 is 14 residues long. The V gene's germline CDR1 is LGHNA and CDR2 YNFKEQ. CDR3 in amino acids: CASSQVDREETQYF. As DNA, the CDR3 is TGTGCCAGCAGCCAAGTCGACAGAGAAGAGACCCAGTACTTC.

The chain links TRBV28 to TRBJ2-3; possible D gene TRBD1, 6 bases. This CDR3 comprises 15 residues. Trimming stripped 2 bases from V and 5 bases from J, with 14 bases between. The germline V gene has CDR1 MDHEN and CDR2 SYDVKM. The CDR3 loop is CASSLGQGFLDTQYF. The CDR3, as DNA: TGTGCCAGCAGTTTAGGGCAGGGGTTTTTAGATACGCAGTATTTT.

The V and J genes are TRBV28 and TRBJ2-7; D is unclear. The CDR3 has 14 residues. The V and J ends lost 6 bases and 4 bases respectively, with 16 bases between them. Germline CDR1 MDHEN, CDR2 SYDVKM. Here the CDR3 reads CASRRSRFPYEQYF. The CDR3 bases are TGTGCCAGCAGAAGATCCAGATTTCCTTACGAGCAGTACTTC.

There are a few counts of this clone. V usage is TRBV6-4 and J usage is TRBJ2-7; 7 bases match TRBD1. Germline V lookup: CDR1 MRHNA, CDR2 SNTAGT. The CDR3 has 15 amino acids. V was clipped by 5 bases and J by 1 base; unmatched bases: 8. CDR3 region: CASSKEQGSSYEQYF. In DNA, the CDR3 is TGTGCCAGCAGTAAGGAACAGGGGTCTTCCTACGAGCAGTACTTC.

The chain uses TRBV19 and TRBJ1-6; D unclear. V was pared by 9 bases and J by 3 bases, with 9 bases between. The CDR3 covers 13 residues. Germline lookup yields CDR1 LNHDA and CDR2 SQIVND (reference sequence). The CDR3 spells CASRFGYNSPLHF. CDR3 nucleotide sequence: TGTGCCAGCAGATTTGGCTATAATTCACCCCTCCACTTT.

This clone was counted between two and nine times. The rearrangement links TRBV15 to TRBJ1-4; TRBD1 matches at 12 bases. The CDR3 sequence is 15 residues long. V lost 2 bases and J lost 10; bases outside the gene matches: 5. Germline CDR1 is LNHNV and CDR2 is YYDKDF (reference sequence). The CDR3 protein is CATSRLGQGAGKLFF. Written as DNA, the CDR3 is TGTGCCACCAGCAGATTGGGACAGGGGGCAGGAAAACTGTTTTTT.

This CDR3 reads CASSTYSGPSYNEQFF. In nucleotides, the CDR3 is TGTGCCAGCAGTACCTATAGCGGCCCCTCCTACAATGAGCAGTTCTTC. The chain joins TRBV28 to TRBJ2-1; the D gene is possibly TRBD2 (6 bases). Germline CDR1 reads MDHEN; CDR2 reads SYDVKM. Trimming left V 5 bases short and J 0 bases short, with 14 bases between. This CDR3 region has 16 residues. Variable domain in full (rest from reference TRBV28 and TRBJ2-1): DVKVTQSSRYLVKRTGEKVFLECVQDMDHENMFWYRQDPGLGLRLIYFSYDVKMKEKGDIPEGYSVSREKKERFSLILESASTNQTSMYLCASSTYSGPSYNEQFFGPGTRLTVL.

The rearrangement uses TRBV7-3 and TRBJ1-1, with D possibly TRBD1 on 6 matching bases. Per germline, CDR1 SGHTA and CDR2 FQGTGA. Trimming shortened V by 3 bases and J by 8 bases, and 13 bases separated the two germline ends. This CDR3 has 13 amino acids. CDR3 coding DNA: TGTGCCAGCAGCTTCGGGCAGGGGACGGAAGCTTTCTTT. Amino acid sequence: CASSFGQGTEAFF.

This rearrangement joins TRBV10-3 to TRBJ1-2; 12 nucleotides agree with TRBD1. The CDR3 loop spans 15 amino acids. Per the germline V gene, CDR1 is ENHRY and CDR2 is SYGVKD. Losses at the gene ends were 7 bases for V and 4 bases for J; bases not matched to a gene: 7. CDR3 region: CAITSGTGGAYGYTF. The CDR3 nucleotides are TGTGCCATCACCTCCGGGACAGGGGGCGCCTATGGCTACACCTTC.

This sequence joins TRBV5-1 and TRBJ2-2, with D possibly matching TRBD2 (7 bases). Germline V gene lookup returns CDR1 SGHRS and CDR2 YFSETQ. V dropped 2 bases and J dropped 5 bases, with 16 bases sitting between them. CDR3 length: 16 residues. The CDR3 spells CASSFTGGARTGELFF. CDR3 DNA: TGCGCCAGCAGCTTTACGGGGGGCGCAAGAACCGGGGAGCTGTTTTTT.

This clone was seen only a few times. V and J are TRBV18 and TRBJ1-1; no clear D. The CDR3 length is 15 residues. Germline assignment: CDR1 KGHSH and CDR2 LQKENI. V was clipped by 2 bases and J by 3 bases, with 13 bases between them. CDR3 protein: CASSPIEVQHTEAFF. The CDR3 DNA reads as TGTGCCAGCTCACCAATAGAGGTCCAGCACACTGAAGCTTTCTTT.